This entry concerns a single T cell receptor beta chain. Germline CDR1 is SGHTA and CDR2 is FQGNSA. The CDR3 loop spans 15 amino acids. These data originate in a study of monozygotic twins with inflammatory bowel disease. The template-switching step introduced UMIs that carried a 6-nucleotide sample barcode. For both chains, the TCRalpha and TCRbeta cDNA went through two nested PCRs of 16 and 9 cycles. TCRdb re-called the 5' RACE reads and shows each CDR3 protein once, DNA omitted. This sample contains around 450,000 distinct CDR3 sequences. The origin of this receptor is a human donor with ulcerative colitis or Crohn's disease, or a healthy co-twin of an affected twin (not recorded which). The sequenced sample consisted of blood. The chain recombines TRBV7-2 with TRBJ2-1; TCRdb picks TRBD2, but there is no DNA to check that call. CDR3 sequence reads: CASSWSSGTVNEQFF.